This T cell receptor beta chain was captured by sequencing in a study of neurological immune-mediated disorders. In its sample, this clonotype was seen once. What it binds is unknown. CDR3 length: 16 amino acids. The germline CDR1 and CDR2 sequences are MGHDK and SYGVNS. Trimming removed 7 bases at V and 0 bases at J, with 13 bases between. MiXCR, run by TCRdb on the 5' RACE reads, gives a single entry per CDR3 protein. The sample holds some 41,000 distinct CDR3 sequences, about 14% seen once. The cell input for sorted libraries was approximately 1 million, and those cells were CD4+ or CD8+ T cells. Study-wide results and caveats: HTLV-1-associated myelopathy had the most TCR clonal expansion, whereas multiple sclerosis had the least (lower than in healthy controls).

The chain uses TRBV25-1 and TRBJ2-6; TRBD1 is a possible D gene (6 bases). The sequenced material came from CD4+ T cells from blood. The sequence was collected from a woman between 55 and 75 years old with HTLV-1-associated myelopathy (HAM/TSP). The DNA of the CDR3 is TGTGCCAGCACAGTAACAGGGCACTCTGGGGCCAACGTCCTGACTTTC. It specifies CASTVTGHSGANVLTF.